This T cell receptor (beta chain) originates from a study of vaccination and CD4 T cells after COVID-19. On the study more broadly: Samples were taken after vaccination, a median of about 79 days after dose two, with a range of 14 to 241.

Time point specified: late sampling 161 to 241 days after vaccination in a few convalescent patients. One entry per CDR3 protein, called by TCRdb with MiXCR from the PCR reads. The data hold 25,000 to 30,000 distinct CDR3 sequences, with under 65% observed a single time. The germline V and J ends were trimmed by 0 bases and 6 bases, with 9 bases remaining between them. Germline CDR1 reads SGHTA; CDR2 reads FQGNSA. The CDR3 spans 15 residues. The receptor was isolated from a human donor who had recovered from COVID-19. Sequencing was performed on CD4+ T cells from blood, taken about 7 months after SARS-CoV-2 vaccination. The V call is TRBV7-2, the J call TRBJ1-6, with D possibly TRBD1 on 5 matching bases. CDR3 sequence: CASSLAGGGNSPLHF. CDR3 in DNA: TGTGCCAGCAGCTTAGCCGGGGGTGGTAATTCACCCCTCCACTTT.